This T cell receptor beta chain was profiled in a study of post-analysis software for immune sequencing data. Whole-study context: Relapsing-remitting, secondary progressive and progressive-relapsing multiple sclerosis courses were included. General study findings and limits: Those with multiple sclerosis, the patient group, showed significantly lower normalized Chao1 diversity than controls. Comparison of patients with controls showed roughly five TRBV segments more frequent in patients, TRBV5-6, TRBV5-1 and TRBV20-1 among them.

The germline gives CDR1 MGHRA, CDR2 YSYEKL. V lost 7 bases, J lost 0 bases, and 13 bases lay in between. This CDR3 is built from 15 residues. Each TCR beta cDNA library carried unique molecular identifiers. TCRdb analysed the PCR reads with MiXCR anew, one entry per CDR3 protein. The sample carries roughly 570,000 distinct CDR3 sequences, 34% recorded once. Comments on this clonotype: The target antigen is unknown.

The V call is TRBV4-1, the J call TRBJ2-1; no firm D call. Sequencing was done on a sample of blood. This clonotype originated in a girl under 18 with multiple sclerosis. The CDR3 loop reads CASKGSYGSYNEQFF. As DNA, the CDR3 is TGCGCCAGCAAGGGCAGTTACGGCTCCTACAATGAGCAGTTCTTC.